The sequence of this T cell receptor (beta chain) was determined in a study of cytotoxic CD8 clonotypes in ibrutinib-treated CLL. Study in general: Investigators reported 25 or so partial and 2 complete responses; after median approximately 63 months, approximately 15 patients remained remitted and approximately twelve progressed. On average, more than 80,000 productive rearrangements and under 300,000 productive templates per sample.

The V gene's germline CDR1 is SNHLY and CDR2 FYNNEI. The CDR3 is 13 amino acids. About this clone itself: A read error may account for a junction end that differs from germline.

TCRdb's copy holds only in-frame clones and misses some; the assay was immunoSEQ multiplex PCR. The sample carries about 140,000 clones, more than 70% recorded once. The genes are TRBV2 and TRBJ1-2, with 10 bases aligning to TRBD1. The clonotype originates from a human donor with chronic lymphocytic leukemia. Material: PBMCs, obtained after 36 months of ibrutinib treatment. The CDR3 sequence is CASSEGVTGGGPF. The CDR3 DNA sequence: TGTGCCAGCAGTGAAGGAGTGACAGGGGGCGGGCCCTTC.